The 8 T cell receptor beta chains presented below share a single source sample, sequenced in a study of cytomegalovirus exposure and HLA in healthy donors. A multiplex PCR was run with 60 Vbeta primers and 13 Jbeta primers. Assay used: immunoSEQ multiplex PCR; TCRdb lists only in-frame clones, some missing. This table holds around 270,000 clones, roughly 80% found once. The sequenced sample was PBMCs. These receptors were taken from a girl aged 2 to 10 in good health and CMV-seronegative.

This chain links TRBV12-5 with TRBJ1-1, with D perhaps TRBD1 (6 bases). CDR1 and CDR2 (germline): LGHNT, FRNRAP. This CDR3 is built from 12 residues. V gave up 6 bases and J gave up 5 bases, with 10 bases separating them. CDR3 coding DNA: TGTGCTAGTGGCGCCACAGGGACTGAAGCTTTCTTT. Translation gives CASGATGTEAFF. The complete variable domain, with remaining parts taken from reference TRBV12-5 and TRBJ1-1, reads DARVTQTPRHKVTEMGQEVTMRCQPILGHNTVFWYRQTMMQGLELLAYFRNRAPLDDSGMPKDRFSAEMPDATLATLKIQPSEPRDSAVYFCASGATGTEAFFGQGTRLTVV.

The CDR3: CASSLDPAEAFF. Here the CDR3 DNA reads TGCGCCAGCAGCTTGGATCCCGCTGAAGCTTTCTTT. The chain joins TRBV5-1 to TRBJ1-1; D not certain. CDR1 and CDR2 from the germline V gene are SGHRS and YFSETQ. Trimming pared 0 bases from V and 6 bases from J, leaving 6 bases between. The CDR3 loop spans 12 amino acids.

The rearrangement links TRBV18 to TRBJ2-3, with D unresolved. CDR3 length equals 13 residues. Looked up from germline, CDR1 is KGHSH and CDR2 is LQKENI. V lost 3 bases to trimming and J lost 1 base, with 5 bases between them. CDR3 loop: CASSPSGTDTQYF. The CDR3 DNA reads as TGTGCCAGCTCACCCTCAGGCACAGATACGCAGTATTTT.

The V call is TRBV10-1, the J call TRBJ2-2; 10 positions agree with TRBD2. The V gene's germline CDR1 is WNHNN and CDR2 SYGVQD (reference sequence). V dropped 3 bases and J dropped 6; count of bases not matched to a gene: 4. CDR3 size: 15 residues. The DNA for the CDR3 is TGCGCCAGCAGTGATATAGCGGGAGGCCCCGGGGAGCTGTTTTTT. Amino acid sequence: CASSDIAGGPGELFF.

This chain links TRBV27 with TRBJ1-6; no definite D call. V was shortened by 6 bases and J by 7 bases, with 16 bases between the two germline ends. This CDR3 region has 15 residues. Germline-derived CDR1 and CDR2 are MNHEY and SMNVEV (reference sequence). The CDR3 DNA reads as TGTGCCAGCAGCTTACCCGCCGCGGGCAATTCACCCCTCCACTTT. Translation gives CASSLPAAGNSPLHF.

The chain recombines TRBV28 with TRBJ2-1, with 7 nucleotides matching TRBD1. J was trimmed by 8 bases and V by 5 bases; bases with no gene match: 15. CDR1 and CDR2 from the germline V gene are MDHEN and SYDVKM. This CDR3 has 16 amino acids. The CDR3 DNA is TGTGCCAGCAGTGGACGGACAGGCCCAGCGACCGATGAGCAGTTCTTC. This codes for CASSGRTGPATDEQFF.

This clone was seen more than once but under ten times. The V and J genes are TRBV6-4 and TRBJ2-5, with D possibly matching TRBD1 (5 bases). The DNA end favors TRBJ2-7, so the J call may be wrong. The CDR3 sequence is 15 residues long. Germline V gene lookup returns CDR1 MRHNA and CDR2 SNTAGT. The CDR3 protein is CASSVRDSAIYEQYF. The DNA for the CDR3 is TGTGCCAGCAGTGTCAGAGACAGTGCCATCTACGAGCAGTACTTC.

This chain joins TRBV7-8 and TRBJ1-5; no reliable D call. Germline V lookup: CDR1 SGHVS, CDR2 FQNEAQ. The CDR3 extends over 18 amino acids. V was clipped by 7 bases and J by 0 bases, with 22 bases between them. This CDR3 reads CASTRSWSRTNSNQPQHF. CDR3 DNA sequence: TGTGCCAGCACCCGATCCTGGTCACGGACTAATAGCAATCAGCCCCAGCATTTT. Full variable domain (missing parts from reference TRBV7-8 and TRBJ1-5): GAGVSQSPRYKVAKRGQDVALRCDPISGHVSLFWYQQALGQGPEFLTYFQNEAQLDKSGLPSDRFFAERPEGSVSTLKIQRTQQEDSAVYLCASTRSWSRTNSNQPQHFGDGTRLSIL.